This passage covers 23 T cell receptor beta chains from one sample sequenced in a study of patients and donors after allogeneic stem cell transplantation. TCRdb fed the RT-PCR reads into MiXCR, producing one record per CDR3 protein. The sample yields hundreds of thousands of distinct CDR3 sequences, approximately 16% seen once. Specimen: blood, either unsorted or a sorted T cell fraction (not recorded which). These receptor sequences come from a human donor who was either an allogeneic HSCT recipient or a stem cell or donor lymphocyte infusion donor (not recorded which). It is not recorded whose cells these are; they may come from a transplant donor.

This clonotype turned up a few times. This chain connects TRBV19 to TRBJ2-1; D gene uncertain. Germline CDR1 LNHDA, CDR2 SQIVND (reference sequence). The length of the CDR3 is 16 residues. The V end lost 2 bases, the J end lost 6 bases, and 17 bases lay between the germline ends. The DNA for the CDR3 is TGTGCCAGTAGTATACGGACGGAATCCAAGAGCAATGAGCAGTTCTTC. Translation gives CASSIRTESKSNEQFF.

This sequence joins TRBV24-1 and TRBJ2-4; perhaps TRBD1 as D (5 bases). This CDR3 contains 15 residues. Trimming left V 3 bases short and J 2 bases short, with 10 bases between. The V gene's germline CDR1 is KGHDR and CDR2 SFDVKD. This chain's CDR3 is CATSDVQGTKNIQYF. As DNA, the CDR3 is TGTGCCACCAGTGATGTGCAGGGTACCAAAAACATTCAGTACTTC.

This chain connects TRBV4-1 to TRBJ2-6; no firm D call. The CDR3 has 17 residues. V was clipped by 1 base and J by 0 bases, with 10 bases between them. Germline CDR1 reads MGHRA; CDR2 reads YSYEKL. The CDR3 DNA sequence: TGCGCCAGCAGCCAAGGTCCGAGCGACTCTGGGGCCAACGTCCTGACTTTC. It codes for CASSQGPSDSGANVLTF.

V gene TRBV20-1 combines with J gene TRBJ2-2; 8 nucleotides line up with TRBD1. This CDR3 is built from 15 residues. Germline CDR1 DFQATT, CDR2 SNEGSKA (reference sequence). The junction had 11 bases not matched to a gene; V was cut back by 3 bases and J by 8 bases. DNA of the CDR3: TGCAGTGCTAGGACAGGGGATTCTTTTCTAGGGGAGCTGTTTTTT. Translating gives CSARTGDSFLGELFF.

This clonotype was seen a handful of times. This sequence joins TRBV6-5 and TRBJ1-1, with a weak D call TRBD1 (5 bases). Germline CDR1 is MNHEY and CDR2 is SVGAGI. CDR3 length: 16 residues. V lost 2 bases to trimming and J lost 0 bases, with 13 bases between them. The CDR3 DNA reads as TGTGCCAGCAGTTACCGGAGACAGAGTATGAACACTGAAGCTTTCTTT. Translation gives CASSYRRQSMNTEAFF.

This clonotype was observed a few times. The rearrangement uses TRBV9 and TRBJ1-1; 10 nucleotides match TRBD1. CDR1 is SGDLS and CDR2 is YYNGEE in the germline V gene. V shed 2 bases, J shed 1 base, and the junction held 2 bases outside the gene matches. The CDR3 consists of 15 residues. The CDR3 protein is CASSVDRGQNTEAFF. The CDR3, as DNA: TGTGCCAGCAGCGTTGACAGGGGGCAGAACACTGAAGCTTTCTTT.

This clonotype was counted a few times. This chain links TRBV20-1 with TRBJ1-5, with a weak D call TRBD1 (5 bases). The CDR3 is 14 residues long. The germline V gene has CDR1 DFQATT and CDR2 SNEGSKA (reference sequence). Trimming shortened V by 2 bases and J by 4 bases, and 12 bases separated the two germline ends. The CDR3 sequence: CSARHGTVNQPQHF. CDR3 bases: TGCAGTGCTAGACACGGGACGGTTAATCAGCCCCAGCATTTT.

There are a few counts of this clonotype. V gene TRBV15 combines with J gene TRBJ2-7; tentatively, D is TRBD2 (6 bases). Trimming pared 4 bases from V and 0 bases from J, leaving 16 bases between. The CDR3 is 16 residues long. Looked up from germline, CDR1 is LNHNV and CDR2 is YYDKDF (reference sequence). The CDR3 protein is CATSNHGLALSYEQYF. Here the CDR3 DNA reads TGTGCCACCAGCAACCACGGGCTAGCGCTCTCCTACGAGCAGTACTTC.

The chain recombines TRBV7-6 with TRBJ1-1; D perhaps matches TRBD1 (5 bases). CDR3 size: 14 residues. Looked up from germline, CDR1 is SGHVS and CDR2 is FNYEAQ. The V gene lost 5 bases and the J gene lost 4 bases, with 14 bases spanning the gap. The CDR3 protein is CASSILQGGTEAFF. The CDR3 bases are TGTGCCAGCAGCATCCTTCAGGGAGGCACTGAAGCTTTCTTT. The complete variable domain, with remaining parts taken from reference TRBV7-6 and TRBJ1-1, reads GAGVSQSPRYKVTKRGQDVALRCDPISGHVSLYWYRQALGQGPEFLTYFNYEAQQDKSGLPNDRFSAERPEGSISTLTIQRTEQRDSAMYRCASSILQGGTEAFFGQGTRLTVV.

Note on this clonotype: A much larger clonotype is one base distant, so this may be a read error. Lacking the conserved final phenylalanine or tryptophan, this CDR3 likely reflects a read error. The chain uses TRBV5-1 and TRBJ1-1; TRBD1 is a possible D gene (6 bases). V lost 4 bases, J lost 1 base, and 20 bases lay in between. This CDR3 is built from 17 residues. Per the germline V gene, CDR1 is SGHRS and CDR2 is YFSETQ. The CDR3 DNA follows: TGCGCCAGCAGCCATCAAACCAGCTTGGGACAGAACACTGAAGCTTTCTCT. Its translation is CASSHQTSLGQNTEAFS.

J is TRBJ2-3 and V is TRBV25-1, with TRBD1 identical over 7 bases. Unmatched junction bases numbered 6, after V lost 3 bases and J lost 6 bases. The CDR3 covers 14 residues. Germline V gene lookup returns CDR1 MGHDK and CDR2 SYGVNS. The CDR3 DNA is TGTGCCAGCAGTGAGGACAGGTTTATGGATACGCAGTATTTT. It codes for CASSEDRFMDTQYF. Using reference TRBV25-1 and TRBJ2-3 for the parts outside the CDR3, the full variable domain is EADIYQTPRYLVIGTGKKITLECSQTMGHDKMYWYQQDPGMELHLIHYSYGVNSTEKGDLSSESTVSRIRTEHFPLTLESARPSHTSQYLCASSEDRFMDTQYFGPGTRLTVL.

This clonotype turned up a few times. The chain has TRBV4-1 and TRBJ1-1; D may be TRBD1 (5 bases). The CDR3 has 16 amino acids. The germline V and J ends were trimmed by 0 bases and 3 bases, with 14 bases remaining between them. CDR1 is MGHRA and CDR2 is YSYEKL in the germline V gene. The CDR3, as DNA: TGCGCCAGCAGCCAAGAAGCGGGGGTAAAGTACACTGAAGCTTTCTTT. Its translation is CASSQEAGVKYTEAFF.

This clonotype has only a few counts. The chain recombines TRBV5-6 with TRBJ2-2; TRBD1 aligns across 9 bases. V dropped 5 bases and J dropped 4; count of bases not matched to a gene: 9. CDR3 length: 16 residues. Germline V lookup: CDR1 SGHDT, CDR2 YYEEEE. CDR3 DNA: TGTGCCAGCAGGCGTCCGGGACAGGGACTCACCGGGGAGCTGTTTTTT. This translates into CASRRPGQGLTGELFF.

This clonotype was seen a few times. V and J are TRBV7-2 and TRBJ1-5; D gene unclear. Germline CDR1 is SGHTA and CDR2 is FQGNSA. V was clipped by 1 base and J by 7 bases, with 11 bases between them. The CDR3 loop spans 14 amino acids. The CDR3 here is CASSLVMSSQPQHF. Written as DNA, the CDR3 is TGTGCCAGCAGCTTAGTTATGTCCTCCCAGCCCCAGCATTTT.

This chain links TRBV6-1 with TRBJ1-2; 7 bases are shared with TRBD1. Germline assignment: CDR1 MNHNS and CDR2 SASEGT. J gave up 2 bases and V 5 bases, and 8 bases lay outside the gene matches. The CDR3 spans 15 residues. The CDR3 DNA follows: TGTGCCAGCAGTCCCCGGGACAGCTTAAACTATGGCTACACCTTC. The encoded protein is CASSPRDSLNYGYTF.

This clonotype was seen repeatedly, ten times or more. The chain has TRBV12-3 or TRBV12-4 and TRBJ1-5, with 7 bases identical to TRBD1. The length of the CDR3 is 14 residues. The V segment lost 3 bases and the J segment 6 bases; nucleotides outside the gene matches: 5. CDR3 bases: TGTGCCAGCAGTTTCGACAGGGTCAGTCAGCCCCAGCATTTT. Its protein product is CASSFDRVSQPQHF.

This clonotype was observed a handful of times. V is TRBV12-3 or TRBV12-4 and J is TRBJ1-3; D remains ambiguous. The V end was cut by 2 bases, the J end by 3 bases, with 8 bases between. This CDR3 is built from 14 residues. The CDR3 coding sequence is TGTGCCAGCAGTTTAACCCTGAGTGGAAACACCATATATTTT. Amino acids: CASSLTLSGNTIYF.

CDR3 amino acids: CASSSGGLAVGTETQYF. The CDR3 nucleotides read TGTGCCAGCAGCTCAGGGGGACTAGCGGTGGGGACGGAGACCCAGTACTTC. The gene calls are TRBV7-9 and TRBJ2-5, with 11 bases matching TRBD2. Trimming took 4 bases from V and 5 from J; bases not matched to a gene: 12. CDR1 is SEHNR and CDR2 is FQNEAQ in the germline V gene (reference sequence). The CDR3 contains 17 residues.

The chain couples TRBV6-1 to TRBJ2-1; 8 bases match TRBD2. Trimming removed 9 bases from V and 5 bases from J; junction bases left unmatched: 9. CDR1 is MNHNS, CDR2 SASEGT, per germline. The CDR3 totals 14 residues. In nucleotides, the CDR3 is TGTGCCAGTAAATTCGGGCGGGGGGACAATGAGCAGTTCTTC. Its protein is CASKFGRGDNEQFF.

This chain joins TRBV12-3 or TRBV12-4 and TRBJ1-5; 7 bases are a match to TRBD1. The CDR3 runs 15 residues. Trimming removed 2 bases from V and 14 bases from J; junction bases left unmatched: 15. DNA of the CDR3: TGTGCCAGCAGTTTAATGGGACAGACTCATTCAGGGGAGCATTTT. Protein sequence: CASSLMGQTHSGEHF.

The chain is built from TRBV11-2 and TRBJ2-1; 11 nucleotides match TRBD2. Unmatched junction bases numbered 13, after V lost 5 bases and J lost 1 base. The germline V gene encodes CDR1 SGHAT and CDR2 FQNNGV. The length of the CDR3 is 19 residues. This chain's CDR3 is CASSHIAGGLPYSYNEQFF. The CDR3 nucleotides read TGTGCCAGCAGCCACATAGCGGGAGGGCTTCCCTATTCCTACAATGAGCAGTTCTTC.

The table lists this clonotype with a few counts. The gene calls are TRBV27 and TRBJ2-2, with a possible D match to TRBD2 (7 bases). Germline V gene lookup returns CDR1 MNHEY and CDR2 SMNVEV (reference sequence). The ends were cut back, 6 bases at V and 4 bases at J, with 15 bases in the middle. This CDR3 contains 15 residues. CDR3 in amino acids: CASRLGGAATGELFF. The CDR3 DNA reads TGTGCCAGCAGGCTTGGGGGGGCGGCCACCGGGGAGCTGTTTTTT.

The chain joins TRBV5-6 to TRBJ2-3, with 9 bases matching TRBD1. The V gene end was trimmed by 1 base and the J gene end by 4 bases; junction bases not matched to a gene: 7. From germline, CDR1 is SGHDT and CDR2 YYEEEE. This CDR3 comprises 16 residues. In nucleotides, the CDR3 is TGTGCCAGCAGCTTGTCTTGGACAGGGGTCGCAGATACGCAGTATTTT. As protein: CASSLSWTGVADTQYF.